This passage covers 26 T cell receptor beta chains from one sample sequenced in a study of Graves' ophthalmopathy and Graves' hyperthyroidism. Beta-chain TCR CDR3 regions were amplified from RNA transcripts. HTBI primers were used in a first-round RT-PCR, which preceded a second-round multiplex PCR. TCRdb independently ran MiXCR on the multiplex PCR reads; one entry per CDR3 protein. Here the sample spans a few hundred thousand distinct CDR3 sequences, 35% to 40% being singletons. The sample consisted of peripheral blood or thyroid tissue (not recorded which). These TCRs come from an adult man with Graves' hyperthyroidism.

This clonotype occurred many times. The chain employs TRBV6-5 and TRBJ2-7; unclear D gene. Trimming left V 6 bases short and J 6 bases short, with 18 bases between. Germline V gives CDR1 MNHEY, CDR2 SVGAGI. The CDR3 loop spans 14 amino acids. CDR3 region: CASSARMAVREQYF. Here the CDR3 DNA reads TGTGCCAGCAGCGCCCGAATGGCTGTTCGCGAGCAGTACTTC.

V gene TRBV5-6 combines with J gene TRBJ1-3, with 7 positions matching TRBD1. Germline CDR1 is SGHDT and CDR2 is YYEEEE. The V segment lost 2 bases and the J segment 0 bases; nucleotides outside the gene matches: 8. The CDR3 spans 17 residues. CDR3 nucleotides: TGTGCCAGCAGCTTAGGCAGGGGGGGCCACTCTGGAAACACCATATATTTT. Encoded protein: CASSLGRGGHSGNTIYF. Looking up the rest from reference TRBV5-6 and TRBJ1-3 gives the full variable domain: DAGVTQSPTHLIKTRGQQVTLRCSPKSGHDTVSWYQQALGQGPQFIFQYYEEEERQRGNFPDRFSGHQFPNYSSELNVNALLLGDSALYLCASSLGRGGHSGNTIYFGEGSWLTVV.

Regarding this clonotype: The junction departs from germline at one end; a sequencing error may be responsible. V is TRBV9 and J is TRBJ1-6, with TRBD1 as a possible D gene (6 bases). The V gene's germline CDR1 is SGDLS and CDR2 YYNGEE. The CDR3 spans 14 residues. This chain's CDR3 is CASSSGVYNSPLRF. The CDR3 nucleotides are TGCGCCAGCAGCTCAGGGGTCTATAATTCACCCCTCCGCTTT.

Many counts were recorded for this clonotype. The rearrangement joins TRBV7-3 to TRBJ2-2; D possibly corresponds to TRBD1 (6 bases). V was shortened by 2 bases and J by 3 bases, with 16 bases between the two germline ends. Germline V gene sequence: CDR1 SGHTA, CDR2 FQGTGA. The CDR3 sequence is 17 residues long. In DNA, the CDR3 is TGTGCCAGCAGCTTATCAGGGGCCTCCTTTTACACCGGGGAGCTGTTTTTT. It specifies CASSLSGASFYTGELFF.

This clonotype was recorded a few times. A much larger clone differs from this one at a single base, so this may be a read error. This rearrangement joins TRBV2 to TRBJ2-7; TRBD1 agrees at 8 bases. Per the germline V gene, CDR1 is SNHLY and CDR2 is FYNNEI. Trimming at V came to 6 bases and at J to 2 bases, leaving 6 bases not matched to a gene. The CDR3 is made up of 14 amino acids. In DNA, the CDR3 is TGTGCCAGCAGCTTGACAGGGGTTCCCTACGAGCAGTACTTC. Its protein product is CASSLTGVPYEQYF. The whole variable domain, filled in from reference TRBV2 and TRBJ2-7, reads EPEVTQTPSHQVTQMGQEVILRCVPISNHLYFYWYRQILGQKVEFLVSFYNNEISEKSEIFDDQFSVERPDGSNFTLKIRSTKLEDSAMYFCASSLTGVPYEQYFGPGTRLTVT.

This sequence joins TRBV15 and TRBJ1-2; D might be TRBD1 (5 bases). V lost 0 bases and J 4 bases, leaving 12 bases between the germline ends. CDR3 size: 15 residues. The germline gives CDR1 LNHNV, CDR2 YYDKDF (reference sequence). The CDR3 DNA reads TGTGCCACCAGCAGAGACCTCGGGACGTCCTATGGCTACACCTTC. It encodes CATSRDLGTSYGYTF.

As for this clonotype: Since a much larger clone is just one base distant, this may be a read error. The CDR3 DNA reads TGCAGCCTTGAAGGCAGAGGGGGGGCGCGAGAGACCCAGTACTTC. This codes for CSLEGRGGARETQYF. This sequence joins TRBV29-1 and TRBJ2-5; tentative D call: TRBD2 (7 bases). The germline CDR1 and CDR2 sequences are SQVTM and ANQGSEA. The CDR3 sequence is 15 residues long.

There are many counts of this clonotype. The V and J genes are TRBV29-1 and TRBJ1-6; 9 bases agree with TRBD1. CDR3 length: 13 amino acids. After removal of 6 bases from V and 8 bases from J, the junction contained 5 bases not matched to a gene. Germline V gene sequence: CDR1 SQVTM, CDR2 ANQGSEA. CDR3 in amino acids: CSVGTGIDSPLHF. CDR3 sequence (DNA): TGCAGCGTCGGGACAGGGATCGATTCACCCCTCCACTTT.

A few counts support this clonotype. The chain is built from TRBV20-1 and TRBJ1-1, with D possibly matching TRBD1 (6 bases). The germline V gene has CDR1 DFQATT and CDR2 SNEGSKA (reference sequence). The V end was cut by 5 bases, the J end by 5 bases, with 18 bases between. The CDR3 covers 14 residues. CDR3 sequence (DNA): TGCAGTGCTTGGGGGGCAGGAGGAACGACTGAAGCTTTCTTT. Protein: CSAWGAGGTTEAFF.

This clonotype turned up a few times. The CDR3: CAVRQEPGTQYF. The CDR3 DNA follows: TGTGCCGTTCGACAGGAGCCGGGGACCCAGTACTTC. This chain uses TRBV6-5 with TRBJ2-5; weak D call: TRBD1 (6 bases). The CDR3 has 12 residues. Germline CDR1 is MNHEY and CDR2 is SVGAGI. V was cut by 11 bases and J by 7 bases, with 17 bases left in between.

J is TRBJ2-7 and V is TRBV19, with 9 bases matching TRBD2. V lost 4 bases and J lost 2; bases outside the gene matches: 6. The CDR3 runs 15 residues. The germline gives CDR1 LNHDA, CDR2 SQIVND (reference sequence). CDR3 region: CASSTRLAVTYEQYF. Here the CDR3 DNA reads TGTGCCAGTAGTACCCGACTAGCGGTAACCTACGAGCAGTACTTC.

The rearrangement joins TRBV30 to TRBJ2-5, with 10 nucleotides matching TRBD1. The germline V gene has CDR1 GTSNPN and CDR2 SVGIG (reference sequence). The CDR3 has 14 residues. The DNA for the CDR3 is TGTGCTTCCCGACAGGGGGCATGGGTGGGGACCCAGTACTTC. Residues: CASRQGAWVGTQYF.

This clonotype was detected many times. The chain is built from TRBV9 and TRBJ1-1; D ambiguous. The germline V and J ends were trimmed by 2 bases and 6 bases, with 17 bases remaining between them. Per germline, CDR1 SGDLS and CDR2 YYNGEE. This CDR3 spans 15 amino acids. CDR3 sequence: CASSVTDGLSAEAFF. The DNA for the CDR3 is TGTGCCAGCAGCGTTACAGACGGGCTGTCGGCTGAAGCTTTCTTT.

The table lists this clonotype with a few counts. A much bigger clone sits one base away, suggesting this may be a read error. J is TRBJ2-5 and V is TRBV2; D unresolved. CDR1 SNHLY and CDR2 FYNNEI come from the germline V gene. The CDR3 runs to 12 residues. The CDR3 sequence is CASSAEKETQCF. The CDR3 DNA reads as TGTGCCAGCAGTGCCGAGAAAGAGACCCAGTGCTTC.

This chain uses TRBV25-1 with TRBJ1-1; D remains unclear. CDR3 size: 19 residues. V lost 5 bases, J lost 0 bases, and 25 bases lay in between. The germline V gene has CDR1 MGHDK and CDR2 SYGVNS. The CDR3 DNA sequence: TGTGCCAGCAGTCTAAACCCCTCCGACATTTTCGATATGAACACTGAAGCTTTCTTT. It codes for CASSLNPSDIFDMNTEAFF.

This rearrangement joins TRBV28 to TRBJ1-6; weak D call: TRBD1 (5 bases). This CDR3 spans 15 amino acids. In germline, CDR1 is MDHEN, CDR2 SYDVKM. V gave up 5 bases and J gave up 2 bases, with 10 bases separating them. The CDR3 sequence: CASSTQGPYNSPLHF. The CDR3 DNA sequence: TGTGCCAGCAGTACCCAGGGACCCTATAATTCACCCCTCCACTTT.

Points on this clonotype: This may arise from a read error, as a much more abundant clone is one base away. In DNA form, the CDR3 reads TGTGCCAGCAGTTTAGCTGGGACAGGGGATGGGACTGAAGCTTCCTTT. Translating it yields CASSLAGTGDGTEASF. The rearrangement uses TRBV12-3 or TRBV12-4 and TRBJ1-1; TRBD1 matches at 10 bases. This CDR3 has 16 amino acids.

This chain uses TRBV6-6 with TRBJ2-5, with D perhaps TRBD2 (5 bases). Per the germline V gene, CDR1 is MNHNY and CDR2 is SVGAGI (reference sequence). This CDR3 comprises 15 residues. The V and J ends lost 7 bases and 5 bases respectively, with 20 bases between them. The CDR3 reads CASNLRREPRETQYF. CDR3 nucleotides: TGTGCCAGCAACCTTCGCCGGGAACCCAGGGAGACCCAGTACTTC.

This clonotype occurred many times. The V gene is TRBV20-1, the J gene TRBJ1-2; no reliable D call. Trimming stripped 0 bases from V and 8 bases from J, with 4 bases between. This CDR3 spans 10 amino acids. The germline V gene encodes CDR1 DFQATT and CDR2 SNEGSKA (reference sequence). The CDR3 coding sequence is TGCAGTGCTAGAGATGACGGCTACACCTTC. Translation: CSARDDGYTF.

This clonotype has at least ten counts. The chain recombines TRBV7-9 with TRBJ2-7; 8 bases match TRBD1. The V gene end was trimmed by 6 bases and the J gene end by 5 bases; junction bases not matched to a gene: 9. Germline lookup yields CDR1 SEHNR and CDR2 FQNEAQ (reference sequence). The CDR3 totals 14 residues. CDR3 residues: CASSGQGIFDEQYF. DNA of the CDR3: TGTGCCAGCAGTGGACAGGGAATATTCGACGAGCAGTACTTC.

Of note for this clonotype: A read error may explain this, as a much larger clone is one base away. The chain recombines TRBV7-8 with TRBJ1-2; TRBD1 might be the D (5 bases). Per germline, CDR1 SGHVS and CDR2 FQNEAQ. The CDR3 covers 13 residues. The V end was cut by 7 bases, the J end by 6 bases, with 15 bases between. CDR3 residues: CASTIGHLNGYTF. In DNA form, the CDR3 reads TGTGCCAGCACCATCGGACACCTGAATGGCTACACCTTC.

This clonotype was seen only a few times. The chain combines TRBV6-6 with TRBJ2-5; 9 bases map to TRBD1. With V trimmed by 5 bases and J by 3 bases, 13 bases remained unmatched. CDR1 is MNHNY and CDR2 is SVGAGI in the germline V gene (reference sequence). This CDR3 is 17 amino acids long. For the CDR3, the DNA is TGTGCCAGCAGTGTGTGGGCTTTTGGGACAGGGAAAGAGACCCAGTACTTC. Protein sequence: CASSVWAFGTGKETQYF.

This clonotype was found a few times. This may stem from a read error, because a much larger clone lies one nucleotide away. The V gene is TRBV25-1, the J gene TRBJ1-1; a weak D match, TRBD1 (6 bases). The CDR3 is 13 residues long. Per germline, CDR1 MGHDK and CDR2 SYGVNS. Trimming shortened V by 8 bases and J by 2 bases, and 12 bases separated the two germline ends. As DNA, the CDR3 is TGTGCCAGCGGGGAACAGGGTAACACTGAAGCTTTCTTT. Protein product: CASGEQGNTEAFF.

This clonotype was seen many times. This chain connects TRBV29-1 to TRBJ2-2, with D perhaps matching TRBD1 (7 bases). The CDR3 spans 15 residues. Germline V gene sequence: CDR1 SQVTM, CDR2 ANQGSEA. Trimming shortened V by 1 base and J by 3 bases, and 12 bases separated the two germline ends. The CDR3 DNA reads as TGCAGCGTTGAAGGGAGGGGGCGGTACACCGGGGAGCTGTTTTTT. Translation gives CSVEGRGRYTGELFF.

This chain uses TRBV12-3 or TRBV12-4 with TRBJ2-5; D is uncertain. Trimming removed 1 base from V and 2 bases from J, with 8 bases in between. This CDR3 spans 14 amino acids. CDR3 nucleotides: TGTGCCAGCAGTTTAGGACACCAACAAGAGACCCAGTACTTC. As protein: CASSLGHQQETQYF.

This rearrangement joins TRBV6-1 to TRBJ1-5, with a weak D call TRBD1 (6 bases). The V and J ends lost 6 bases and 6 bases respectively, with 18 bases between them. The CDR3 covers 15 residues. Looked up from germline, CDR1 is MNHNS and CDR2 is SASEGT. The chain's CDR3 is CASRTLGGGLQPQHF. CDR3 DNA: TGTGCCAGCAGGACCCTAGGCGGGGGGCTTCAGCCCCAGCATTTT.